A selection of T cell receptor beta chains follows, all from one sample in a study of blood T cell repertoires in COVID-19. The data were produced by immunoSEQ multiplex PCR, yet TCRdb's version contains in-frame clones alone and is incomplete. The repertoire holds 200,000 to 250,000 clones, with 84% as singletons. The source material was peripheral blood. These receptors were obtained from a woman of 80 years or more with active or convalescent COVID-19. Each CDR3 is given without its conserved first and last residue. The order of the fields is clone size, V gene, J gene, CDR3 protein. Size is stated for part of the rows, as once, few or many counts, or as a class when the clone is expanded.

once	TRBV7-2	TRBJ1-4	ASSLGGGTTEINEKLF
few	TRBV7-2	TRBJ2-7	ASSLAWQGQYYEQY
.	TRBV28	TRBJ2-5	ASRPDTQETQY
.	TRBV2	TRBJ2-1	ASREIAGVGNEQF
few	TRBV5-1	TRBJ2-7	ASSPRSGSDEQY
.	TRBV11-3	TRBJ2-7	ASSFRTD
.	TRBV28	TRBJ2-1	ASSSGLVSEQF
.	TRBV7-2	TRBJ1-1	ASSYPGQYTEAF
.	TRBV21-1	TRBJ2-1	ASGRGNSYNEQF
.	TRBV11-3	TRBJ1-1	ASSLGDRGSAF
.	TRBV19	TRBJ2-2	ASRGLNTGELF
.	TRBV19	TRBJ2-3	ASSDSPSRDTQY
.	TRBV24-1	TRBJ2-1	ATSEAGGAYNEQF
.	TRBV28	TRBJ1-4	ASSQGNEKLF
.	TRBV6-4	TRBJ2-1	ASKDTRTGNNEQF
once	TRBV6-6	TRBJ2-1	AIKLAGTNEQF
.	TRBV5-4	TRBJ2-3	ASSYRDSSNTQY
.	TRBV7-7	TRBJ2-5	ASSLGTGQETQY